This T cell receptor (beta chain) was captured by sequencing in a study of T cell responses to AZD1222 COVID-19 vaccine. This table comes from immunoSEQ multiplex PCR, and its TCRdb copy is limited to in-frame clones, with some not included. The profile shows 100,000 to 150,000 clones, 92% of them singletons. The V segment lost 6 bases and the J segment 8 bases; nucleotides outside the gene matches: 7. The CDR3 is 14 amino acids. From germline, CDR1 is SNHLY and CDR2 FYNNEI. Points on this clone: The antigen is undetermined.

The study, taken as a whole, reports: The breadth and depth of Spike-specific TCRs increased once two AZD1222 doses had been given. No day 14 peak samples; only post-peak repertoires were characterized. Possibly, clonal diversity was underestimated; donors were largely white British and included more females.

This rearrangement joins TRBV2 to TRBJ2-1, with TRBD1 matching 10 bases. The origin of this receptor is an adult in good health. The specimen comprised peripheral blood, sampled on day 0 of AZD1222 vaccination. CDR3 residues: CASSGQGGAYEQFF. CDR3 nucleotide sequence: TGTGCCAGCAGCGGACAGGGGGGAGCCTATGAGCAGTTCTTC.